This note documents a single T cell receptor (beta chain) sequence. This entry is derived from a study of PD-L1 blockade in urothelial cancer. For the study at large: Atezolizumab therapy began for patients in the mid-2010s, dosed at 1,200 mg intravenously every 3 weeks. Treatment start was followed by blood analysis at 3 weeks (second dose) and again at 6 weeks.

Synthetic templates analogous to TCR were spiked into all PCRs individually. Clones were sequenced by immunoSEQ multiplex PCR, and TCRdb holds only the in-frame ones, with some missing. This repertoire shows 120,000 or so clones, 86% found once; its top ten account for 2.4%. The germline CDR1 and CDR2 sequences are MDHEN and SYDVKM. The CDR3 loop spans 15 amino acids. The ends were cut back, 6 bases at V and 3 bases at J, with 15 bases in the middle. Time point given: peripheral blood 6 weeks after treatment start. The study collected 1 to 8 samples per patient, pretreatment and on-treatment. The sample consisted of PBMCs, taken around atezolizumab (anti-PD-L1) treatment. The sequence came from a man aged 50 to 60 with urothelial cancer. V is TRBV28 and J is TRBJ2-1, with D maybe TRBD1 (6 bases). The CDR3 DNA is TGTGCCAGCAGACGCCTACCAGGGGACTACAATGAGCAGTTCTTC. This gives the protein CASRRLPGDYNEQFF. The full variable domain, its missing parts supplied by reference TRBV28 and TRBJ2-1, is DVKVTQSSRYLVKRTGEKVFLECVQDMDHENMFWYRQDPGLGLRLIYFSYDVKMKEKGDIPEGYSVSREKKERFSLILESASTNQTSMYLCASRRLPGDYNEQFFGPGTRLTVL.